This T cell receptor beta chain stems from a study of memory CD4+ T cells and cytomegalovirus serostatus. The sort gate was single viable CD3+CD4+CD8-CD45RO+ cells for memory CD4+ T cells. The CDR3 is made up of 13 amino acids. CDR1 and CDR2 (germline): SNHLY, FYNNEI. V was trimmed by 9 bases and J by 9 bases, leaving 15 bases between them. Only in-frame clones appear in the TCRdb table, and some are missing; sequencing was by immunoSEQ multiplex PCR. The data show under 80,000 clones, about 73% seen once. The sequenced material came from memory CD4+ T cells from blood. The chain employs TRBV2 and TRBJ1-6, with a possible D match to TRBD1 (5 bases). The TCR sequence derives from an adult in good health and CMV-seropositive. CDR3 DNA: TGTGCCAGTGGGCAGGGACGTCCTTCACCCCTCCACTTT. Translating gives CASGQGRPSPLHF.